This T cell receptor beta chain emerged from a study of blood T cell repertoires in COVID-19. The CDR3 totals 16 residues. Germline V gene lookup returns CDR1 MNHEY and CDR2 SVGEGT. The V segment lost 0 bases and the J segment 4 bases; nucleotides outside the gene matches: 6. Profiled with immunoSEQ multiplex PCR; TCRdb holds only in-frame clones, not every one. Seen here are around 260,000 clones, 75% to 95% observed once, and the top ten hold 0.95% to 1.2%. Sequencing was carried out using PBMCs or T cells enriched from blood (not recorded which). V usage is TRBV6-2 or TRBV6-3 and J usage is TRBJ2-7, with 10 nucleotides matching TRBD2. This receptor was obtained from a woman in her twenties or thirties who had recovered from COVID-19. The CDR3 DNA is TGTGCCAGCAGTTACTCGAGACCTAGCGGGAGTTACGAGCAGTACTTC. Translating it yields CASSYSRPSGSYEQYF.